The sequence of this TCR beta chain was determined in a study of immune cell composition in non-small cell lung cancer. The V segment lost 2 bases and the J segment 6 bases; nucleotides outside the gene matches: 2. The CDR3 runs 14 residues. Germline V gene sequence: CDR1 SGHVS, CDR2 FQNEAQ. Study-wide points: Top 10 clone scores and clonality were higher in squamous than adenocarcinoma. Clones >0.5% enriched in tumour were rarer in adenocarcinoma (roughly 35%) than squamous (approximately 80%).

The table came from immunoSEQ multiplex PCR; TCRdb's copy has only in-frame clones and leaves some out. The profile shows about 8,000 clones, roughly 80% of them singletons. Note on this clone: Its target is unknown.

Input material: lung tumor tissue. V is TRBV7-8 and J is TRBJ2-4, with 9 bases that match TRBD1. This TCR came from a human donor with non-small cell lung cancer. The CDR3 sequence: CASSLTDRGNIQYF. CDR3 nucleotide sequence: TGTGCCAGCAGCTTAACGGACAGGGGAAACATTCAGTACTTC.